This entry describes one TCR beta chain. This clonotype was seen ten or more times. Its antigen remains undetermined. No base quality values were provided; no much bigger clone lies one nucleotide off. This record comes from a study of CD8 T cells in ankylosing spondylitis (dated by TCRdb to 2016 to 2017). With regard to the full study: T cell receptor beta repertoires were profiled in healthy donors and ankylosing spondylitis patients so that disease-linked TCR variants could be found. In total, the full study cohort was made up of nearly 110 healthy donors and more than 20 ankylosing spondylitis patients. Samples of peripheral blood were taken, and for ankylosing spondylitis patients, synovial fluid was collected as well. What the authors observed across the whole study: Blood from ankylosing spondylitis patients appeared to be characterized by a TCR beta motif made up of several highly homologous amino acid variants. Some of the motif variants had been reported before in the synovial fluid and blood of reactive arthritis patients, a finding that suggests common disease-initiation mechanisms. According to the report, matched synovial fluid samples from ankylosing spondylitis patients were significantly enriched for the disease-linked clones. In peripheral blood, the disease-linked clones were found at relatively low frequencies and had a CD8+ phenotype.

Sequenced using an Illumina HiSeq 2500. TCR beta libraries were prepared by quantitative 5'-RACE with molecular barcodes. The authors processed their data as follows. Disease-linked TCR variants were identified with a new computational method built on a probabilistic model of VDJ rearrangement. In TCRdb, the public reads were trimmed at Q25 with fastp and aligned with MiXCR, with productive beta chains retained. Each record represents a unique CDR3 protein, reported with the most common genes and DNA among its rows. TCRdb, rather than the study authors, made the V and J calls. The sample has about 800,000 distinct CDR3 sequences on record, 10% to 15% of them singletons. The ten most abundant clones make up about 0.49% of the sample. The CDR3, from cysteine to phenylalanine, totals 14 residues. Just the 42-base CDR3 DNA is kept, in frame starting at base 1. Per the germline V gene (reference sequence), LGHDT is the CDR1 and YNNKEL is the CDR2. After removal of 4 bases from V and 3 bases from J, the junction retains 5 bases not matched to a gene.

The receptor comes from a male donor with ankylosing spondylitis. Recombination connected TRBV3-1 to TRBJ1-2, with TRBD1 matching 7 junction bases. Sequencing input: blood, either unsorted or a sorted T cell fraction (not recorded which). The DNA sequence is given as TGTGCCAGCAGCCCCTCAACAGGGGACTATGGCTACACCTTC. Its product reads: CASSPSTGDYGYTF.